The 31 T cell receptor beta chains listed next were all sequenced from one sample in a study of CD8 T cells in Susac syndrome. RNA totalling about 0.5 to 1 ug underwent reverse transcription with random hexamers. TCRdb re-called the immunoSEQ multiplex PCR reads with MiXCR, one entry per CDR3 protein. The sample shows 150,000 or so distinct CDR3 sequences, roughly 94% of them seen only once. The sequencing input was CD8+ T cells from PBMCs. The source of these receptors is a human donor with multiple sclerosis.

The chain combines TRBV27 with TRBJ2-1, with a tentative D call TRBD2 (6 bases). There are 16 residues in the CDR3. Germline-derived CDR1 and CDR2 are MNHEY and SMNVEV (reference sequence). The V end lost 0 bases, the J end lost 9 bases, and 18 bases lay between the germline ends. For the CDR3, the DNA is TGTGCCAGCAGTTTATCCCCCGGGACTCCGGATCGTGAGCAGTTCTTC. Its translation is CASSLSPGTPDREQFF.

This sequence joins TRBV19 and TRBJ1-2, with unresolved D. The CDR3 runs 15 residues. Trimming removed 6 bases at V and 2 bases at J, with 16 bases between. In germline, CDR1 is LNHDA, CDR2 SQIVND (reference sequence). The CDR3 region is CASSIPGVGNYGYTF. Written as DNA, the CDR3 is TGTGCCAGTAGCATCCCCGGGGTGGGGAACTATGGCTACACCTTC. The complete variable domain, with remaining parts taken from reference TRBV19 and TRBJ1-2, reads DGGITQSPKYLFRKEGQNVTLSCEQNLNHDAMYWYRQDPGQGLRLIYYSQIVNDFQKGDIAEGYSVSREKKESFPLTVTSAQKNPTAFYLCASSIPGVGNYGYTFGSGTRLTVV.

The CDR3 nucleotides read TGCAGCGTTGATGTACAGGGACTAGAAGAACTTACGCAGTATTTT. Translating it yields CSVDVQGLEELTQYF. This sequence joins TRBV29-1 and TRBJ2-3; 8 nucleotides line up with TRBD2. V lost 3 bases, J lost 8 bases, and 13 bases stayed unmatched. The CDR3 length is 15 residues. Germline V gene data show CDR1 as SQVTM and CDR2 as ANQGSEA.

This sequence joins TRBV25-1 and TRBJ1-1; D remains ambiguous. V shed 2 bases and J shed 5 bases, with 9 bases lying between them. CDR3 length: 13 amino acids. Germline-derived CDR1 and CDR2 are MGHDK and SYGVNS. CDR3 DNA sequence: TGTGCCAGCAGTGAAGGTCGTAGGACTGAAGCTTTCTTT. Its protein product is CASSEGRRTEAFF.

The chain carries TRBV14 and TRBJ1-2, with D tentatively TRBD1 (6 bases). The CDR3 loop spans 13 amino acids. V was cut by 0 bases and J by 7 bases, with 9 bases left in between. Germline V gene lookup returns CDR1 SGHDN and CDR2 FVKESK. This CDR3 is CASSQDNRAGYTF. CDR3 nucleotide sequence: TGTGCCAGCAGCCAAGATAACAGGGCTGGCTACACCTTC.

The CDR3 coding sequence is TGTGCCAGCAGTGAATCCCGGGACAGGGCTAACCCCGGGGAGCTGTTTTTT. Protein product: CASSESRDRANPGELFF. The chain couples TRBV2 to TRBJ2-2, with 9 nucleotides matching TRBD1. The length of the CDR3 is 17 residues. Per the germline V gene, CDR1 is SNHLY and CDR2 is FYNNEI. V lost 2 bases, J lost 6 bases, and 10 bases stayed unmatched.

The chain uses TRBV15 and TRBJ1-5, with no clear D. CDR3 size: 14 residues. Trimming pared 5 bases from V and 2 bases from J, leaving 10 bases between. Germline loops: CDR1 LNHNV, CDR2 YYDKDF (reference sequence). The CDR3 is CATSEENGNQPQHF. CDR3 DNA sequence: TGTGCCACCAGCGAGGAGAATGGCAATCAGCCCCAGCATTTT.

The V and J genes are TRBV29-1 and TRBJ1-2; 7 positions match TRBD1. The CDR3 is made up of 18 amino acids. The trim removed 7 bases at V and 7 bases at J, leaving 27 bases unmatched. CDR1 and CDR2 (germline): SQVTM, ANQGSEA. As DNA, the CDR3 is TGCAGCGCTTCCGACAGGGCGAAGGGGCGCGTCGGGGGCGTTGGCTACACCTTC. This sequence encodes CSASDRAKGRVGGVGYTF.

This chain links TRBV20-1 with TRBJ1-1; no definite D call. There are 12 residues in the CDR3. Germline-derived CDR1 and CDR2 are DFQATT and SNEGSKA (reference sequence). The V end was cut by 2 bases, the J end by 6 bases, with 10 bases between. CDR3 protein: CSARIPDSEAFF. The CDR3 nucleotides are TGCAGTGCTAGAATTCCGGACTCTGAAGCTTTCTTT.

The chain uses TRBV29-1 and TRBJ1-1; D remains unclear. Per germline, CDR1 SQVTM and CDR2 ANQGSEA. The CDR3 contains 12 residues. V gave up 8 bases and J gave up 3 bases, with 13 bases separating them. CDR3 bases: TGCAGCTTCTCGCCCGGGGACACTGAAGCTTTCTTT. Residues: CSFSPGDTEAFF.

The rearrangement joins TRBV13 to TRBJ2-3, with a tentative D call TRBD2 (5 bases). The CDR3 covers 13 residues. V gave up 5 bases and J gave up 6 bases, with 12 bases separating them. The germline V gene has CDR1 PRHDT and CDR2 FYEKMQ (reference sequence). The CDR3 region has the DNA TGTGCCAGCAGCCCCAGGACGGGGGATACGCAGTATTTT. Amino acid sequence: CASSPRTGDTQYF.

The CDR3, as DNA: TGTGCCAGCAGCCAACGACACCGAGAGCAGTACTTC. Protein: CASSQRHREQYF. V is TRBV14 and J is TRBJ2-7, with D uncertain. The CDR3 is made up of 12 amino acids. Germline CDR1 is SGHDN and CDR2 is FVKESK. Between the trimmed V and J ends, which lost 2 bases and 7 bases, there was a span of 9 bases.

This rearrangement joins TRBV6-6 to TRBJ2-6, with D perhaps assigned TRBD1 or TRBD2 (5 bases each). Trimming stripped 0 bases from V and 2 bases from J, with 5 bases between. Per germline, CDR1 MNHNY and CDR2 SVGAGI (reference sequence). The CDR3 contains 15 residues. The CDR3 DNA follows: TGTGCCAGCAGTTACTCGGGGGCTGGGGCCAACGTCCTGACTTTC. It translates to CASSYSGAGANVLTF.

This chain connects TRBV6-2 or TRBV6-3 to TRBJ2-4; TRBD1 might be the D (6 bases). V shed 6 bases and J shed 9 bases, with 30 bases lying between them. CDR1 is MNHEY, CDR2 SVGEGT, per germline. This CDR3 spans 18 amino acids. CDR3 sequence reads: CASSRPDSRAERLSIQYF. CDR3 sequence (DNA): TGTGCCAGCAGCCGCCCGGACAGCCGTGCCGAGAGGTTGAGCATTCAGTACTTC.

The CDR3 protein is CASSWRGPHNEQFF. DNA of the CDR3: TGCGCCAGCAGTTGGCGGGGGCCCCACAATGAGCAGTTCTTC. V gene TRBV5-1 combines with J gene TRBJ2-1, with D possibly matching TRBD2 (7 bases). The germline CDR1 and CDR2 sequences are SGHRS and YFSETQ. CDR3 length: 14 amino acids. V was trimmed by 5 bases and J by 5 bases, leaving 14 bases between them.

This sequence joins TRBV20-1 and TRBJ2-1; a possible D gene is TRBD2 (6 bases). The CDR3 covers 13 residues. Germline-derived CDR1 and CDR2 are DFQATT and SNEGSKA (reference sequence). Trimming cost V 1 base and J 9 bases, with 13 bases left between them. The CDR3 region is CSARVLGGGEQFF. CDR3 nucleotide sequence: TGCAGTGCTAGAGTACTCGGGGGAGGTGAGCAGTTCTTC.

J is TRBJ2-1 and V is TRBV12-3 or TRBV12-4, with TRBD2 identical over 11 bases. This CDR3 is 18 amino acids long. Losses at the gene ends were 3 bases for V and 5 bases for J; bases not matched to a gene: 12. In nucleotides, the CDR3 is TGTGCCAGCAGTTTTCCCAGGATGTCGGGACTAGCGGACAATGAGCAGTTCTTC. Its protein is CASSFPRMSGLADNEQFF.

This chain joins TRBV9 and TRBJ1-2; D remains unclear. Germline assignment: CDR1 SGDLS and CDR2 YYNGEE. Trimming left V 0 bases short and J 0 bases short, with 9 bases between. There are 15 residues in the CDR3. The CDR3 DNA sequence: TGTGCCAGCAGCGTAGGGTGGTCAGCTAACTATGGCTACACCTTC. The encoded protein is CASSVGWSANYGYTF.

This sequence joins TRBV3-1 and TRBJ2-5, with 7 bases identical to TRBD1. V shed 2 bases and J 5 bases; nucleotides not matched to a gene: 5. The CDR3 contains 14 residues. Germline-derived CDR1 and CDR2 are LGHDT and YNNKEL (reference sequence). The CDR3 sequence is CASSQSRGLETQYF. CDR3 nucleotide sequence: TGTGCCAGCAGCCAATCAAGGGGGCTTGAGACCCAGTACTTC.

The V and J genes are TRBV4-3 and TRBJ2-1, with D perhaps TRBD2 (5 bases). Between the trimmed V and J ends, which lost 2 bases and 9 bases, there was a span of 11 bases. CDR3 length: 13 residues. Germline V gene sequence: CDR1 LGHNA, CDR2 YSLEER. CDR3 sequence (DNA): TGCGCCAGCAGCCAACCGCTAGCAAGTGAGCAGTTCTTC. It specifies CASSQPLASEQFF.

This chain links TRBV24-1 with TRBJ2-5; 9 bases map to TRBD2. CDR1 and CDR2 (germline): KGHDR, SFDVKD. There are 16 residues in the CDR3. Unmatched junction bases numbered 6, after V lost 4 bases and J lost 1 base. The CDR3 protein is CATSENSGGLQETQYF. CDR3 in DNA: TGTGCCACCAGTGAAAATAGCGGGGGACTCCAAGAGACCCAGTACTTC.

J is TRBJ2-7 and V is TRBV3-1; 9 bases match TRBD2. V lost 1 base to trimming and J lost 5 bases; unmatched junction nucleotides: 9. The CDR3 runs 16 residues. Germline values: CDR1 LGHDT, CDR2 YNNKEL (reference sequence). The CDR3 region has the DNA TGTGCCAGCAGCCAAGCCTCTAGCGGGGCGGCGGACGAGCAGTACTTC. The encoded protein is CASSQASSGAADEQYF.

This clonotype occurred once. This rearrangement joins TRBV6-6 to TRBJ2-7; D assignment may be TRBD1 or TRBD2 (5 bases each). This CDR3 has 15 residues. Trimming pared 4 bases from V and 0 bases from J, leaving 13 bases between. Germline V gene sequence: CDR1 MNHNY, CDR2 SVGAGI (reference sequence). CDR3 DNA: TGTGCCAGCAGTTCCCGGGACCGAAACTCCTACGAGCAGTACTTC. Translated, it gives CASSSRDRNSYEQYF.

The chain is built from TRBV28 and TRBJ2-7, with D tentatively TRBD1 (6 bases). The CDR3 is 14 residues long. Germline assignment: CDR1 MDHEN and CDR2 SYDVKM. With 4 bases removed from V and 3 bases from J, the gap between germline ends came to 13 bases. CDR3 loop: CASSSPDSNYEQYF. CDR3 coding DNA: TGTGCCAGCAGTTCCCCGGACAGCAACTACGAGCAGTACTTC. The variable domain in full, with the rest retrieved from reference TRBV28 and TRBJ2-7, is DVKVTQSSRYLVKRTGEKVFLECVQDMDHENMFWYRQDPGLGLRLIYFSYDVKMKEKGDIPEGYSVSREKKERFSLILESASTNQTSMYLCASSSPDSNYEQYFGPGTRLTVT.

The rearrangement joins TRBV3-1 to TRBJ2-7; 7 bases agree with TRBD1. Germline V gene data show CDR1 as LGHDT and CDR2 as YNNKEL (reference sequence). Losses at the gene ends were 3 bases for V and 6 bases for J; bases not matched to a gene: 14. This CDR3 comprises 16 residues. DNA of the CDR3: TGTGCCAGCAGCCACGGCGGACGACAGGGAAGGGCCGAGCAGTACTTC. Amino acids: CASSHGGRQGRAEQYF.

The chain employs TRBV7-3 and TRBJ2-1; D is possibly TRBD1 or TRBD2 (6 bases each). Looked up from germline, CDR1 is SGHTA and CDR2 is FQGTGA. The germline V and J ends were trimmed by 1 base and 9 bases, with 13 bases remaining between them. CDR3 length equals 14 residues. CDR3 nucleotide sequence: TGTGCCAGCAGCTTAAATTTGAGGGGGGCTGAGCAGTTCTTC. Translation gives CASSLNLRGAEQFF. Full variable domain (missing parts from reference TRBV7-3 and TRBJ2-1): GAGVSQTPSNKVTEKGKYVELRCDPISGHTALYWYRQSLGQGPEFLIYFQGTGAADDSGLPNDRFFAVRPEGSVSTLKIQRTERGDSAVYLCASSLNLRGAEQFFGPGTRLTVL.

This clonotype was seen a few times. The chain has TRBV11-2 and TRBJ2-7; 10 bases agree with TRBD1. The germline V gene encodes CDR1 SGHAT and CDR2 FQNNGV. CDR3 length: 15 amino acids. The V segment lost 5 bases and the J segment 0 bases; nucleotides outside the gene matches: 4. CDR3 DNA: TGTGCCAGCAGCCCCCGGGACAGGGGCTCCTACGAGCAGTACTTC. This gives the protein CASSPRDRGSYEQYF.

The chain carries TRBV9 and TRBJ1-6; tentative D call: TRBD1 (6 bases). Per germline, CDR1 SGDLS and CDR2 YYNGEE. This CDR3 is built from 15 residues. The V and J ends lost 5 bases and 0 bases respectively, with 9 bases between them. The CDR3, as DNA: TGTGCCAGCAGTCGGGACAACTCCTATAATTCACCCCTCCACTTT. Translation gives CASSRDNSYNSPLHF.

This sequence joins TRBV11-2 and TRBJ2-5; a possible D gene is TRBD1 (5 bases). The CDR3 totals 15 residues. Germline CDR1 reads SGHAT; CDR2 reads FQNNGV. Trimming stripped 1 base from V and 1 base from J, with 10 bases between. The CDR3 loop is CASSLGGRAQETQYF. DNA of the CDR3: TGTGCCAGCAGCTTAGGAGGCAGGGCCCAAGAGACCCAGTACTTC.

The V and J genes are TRBV29-1 and TRBJ1-2, with a possible D match to TRBD1 (5 bases). This CDR3 has 11 residues. V dropped 2 bases and J dropped 8 bases, with 9 bases sitting between them. Germline CDR1 and CDR2: SQVTM and ANQGSEA. Here the CDR3 DNA reads TGCAGCGTTGAACTCAGGGACGGCTACACCTTC. Amino acids: CSVELRDGYTF.

The gene calls are TRBV13 and TRBJ2-5; D is unresolved. Trimming cost V 0 bases and J 2 bases, with 4 bases left between them. The CDR3 has 13 residues. Germline V gene sequence: CDR1 PRHDT, CDR2 FYEKMQ (reference sequence). CDR3 DNA sequence: TGTGCCAGCAGCTTAGGAGAGCAAGAGACCCAGTACTTC. Its translation: CASSLGEQETQYF.